Below, one T cell receptor beta chain is given with its context. Its antigen remains unknown. The sample comes from a study of T cells in Graves' hyperthyroidism and ophthalmopathy. General study findings and limits: Stable hyperthyroidism was separated from ophthalmopathy by a model based on 13 V-J features. Model-based prediction identified ophthalmopathy a median 6.5 months prior to its onset. Most expanded thyroid clonotypes above 0.001 also appeared in blood.

Per germline, CDR1 DFQATT and CDR2 SNEGSKA (reference sequence). Between the trimmed V and J ends, which lost 5 bases and 2 bases, there was a span of 19 bases. This CDR3 region has 15 residues. Amplification yielded TCR beta CDR3 regions, with RNA transcripts as the source. HTBI primers drove first-round RT-PCR of the TCR CDR3. TCRdb reprocessed the multiplex PCR reads via MiXCR and lists one record per CDR3 protein. The profile shows about 610,000 distinct CDR3 sequences, about 15% of them singletons. Exclusion of patients followed from uncontrolled infection, other autoimmune disease, pregnancy or lactation.

The chain is built from TRBV20-1 and TRBJ2-7, with D perhaps TRBD2 (7 bases). This receptor was taken from a woman aged 40-49 years with Graves' ophthalmopathy. Sequenced sample: blood. CDR3 sequence: CSAPGVGGAPYEQYF. The CDR3 DNA follows: TGCAGTGCTCCCGGGGTGGGGGGGGCCCCCTACGAGCAGTACTTC.